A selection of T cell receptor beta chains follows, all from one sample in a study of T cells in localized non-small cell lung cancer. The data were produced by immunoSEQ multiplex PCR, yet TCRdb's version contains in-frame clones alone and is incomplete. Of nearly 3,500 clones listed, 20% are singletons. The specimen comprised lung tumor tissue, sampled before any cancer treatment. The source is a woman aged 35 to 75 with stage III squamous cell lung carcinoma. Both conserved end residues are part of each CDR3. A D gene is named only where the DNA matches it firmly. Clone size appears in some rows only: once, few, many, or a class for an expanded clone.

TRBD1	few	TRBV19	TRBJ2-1	TGTGCCAGTAGTATAGGAGGGACAGGGGGATTTTACAATGAGCAGTTCTTC	CASSIGGTGGFYNEQFF
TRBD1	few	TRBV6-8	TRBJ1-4	TGTGCCAGCGGAAGACAGGGGGCAACTAATGAAAAACTGTTTTTT	CASGRQGATNEKLFF
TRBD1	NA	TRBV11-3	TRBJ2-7	TGTGCCAGCAGCTCAAACCTCCCGGGACAGGGTTCCTACGAGCAGTACTTC	CASSSNLPGQGSYEQYF
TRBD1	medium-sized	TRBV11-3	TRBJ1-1	TGTGCCAGCAGCTACGGGACAGTGAACACTGAAGCTTTCTTT	CASSYGTVNTEAFF
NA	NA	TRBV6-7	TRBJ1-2	TGTGCCAGCAGTTACAGCTATGGCTACACCTTC	CASSYSYGYTF
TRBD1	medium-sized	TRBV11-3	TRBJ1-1	TGTGCCAGCAGCTTAATATTACAGGGGATGAACACTGAAGCTTTCTTT	CASSLILQGMNTEAFF
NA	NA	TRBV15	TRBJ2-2	TGTGCCACCAGCAGAGTCCGGACAGCCGGGGAGCTGTTTTTT	CATSRVRTAGELFF
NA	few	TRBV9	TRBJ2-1	TGTGCCAGCAGCGTAGGGTCGAGCTCCTACAATGAGCAGTTCTTC	CASSVGSSSYNEQFF
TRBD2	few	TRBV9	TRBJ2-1	TGTGCCAGCAGCGCCGGCGGGAGCTCCTACAATGAGCAGTTCTTC	CASSAGGSSYNEQFF
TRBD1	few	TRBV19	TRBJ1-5	TGTGCCAGTAGCTCGACAGGGAGGGATCAGCCCCAGCATTTT	CASSSTGRDQPQHF
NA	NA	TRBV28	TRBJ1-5	TGTGCCAGCAGTTCACAGGGTTTCCAGCCCCAGCATTTT	CASSSQGFQPQHF
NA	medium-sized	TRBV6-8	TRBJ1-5	TGTGCCAGTCGACGTGGGGGGACGCGTCAGCCCCAGCATTTT	CASRRGGTRQPQHF
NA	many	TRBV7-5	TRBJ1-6	TGTGCCAGCAGCTCAACCACCGGCGCTTCACCCCTCCACTTT	CASSSTTGASPLHF
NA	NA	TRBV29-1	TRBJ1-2	TGCAGCGCCGCACAGGGTATAGACTATGGCTACACCTTC	CSAAQGIDYGYTF
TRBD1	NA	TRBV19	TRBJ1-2	TGTGCCAGTAGTCCGCAGACAGGGGGTACATATGGCTACACCTTC	CASSPQTGGTYGYTF
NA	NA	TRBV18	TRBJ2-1	TGTGCCAGCTCACCTTCGGCAACTTACAATGAGCAGTTCTTC	CASSPSATYNEQFF
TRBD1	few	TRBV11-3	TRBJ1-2	TGTGCCAGCAGCCCGGGACAGGGGGGTTGGAGCTACACCTTC	CASSPGQGGWSYTF
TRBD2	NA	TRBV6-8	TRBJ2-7	TGTGCCAGCAGTCCCTTAGCGGGAAGCTCCTACGAGCAGTACTTC	CASSPLAGSSYEQYF
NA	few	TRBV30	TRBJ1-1	TGTGCCTGGGCTCTTATGCCTCGGACTGAAGCTTTCTTT	CAWALMPRTEAFF
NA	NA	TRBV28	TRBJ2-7	TGTGCCAGCAGTCGACTCTCCTACGAGCAGTACTTC	CASSRLSYEQYF
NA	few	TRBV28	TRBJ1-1	TGTGCCAGCAATTGGATGAACACTGAAGCTTTCTTT	CASNWMNTEAFF
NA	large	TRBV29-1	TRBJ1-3	TGCAGCGTCGGGACTGATAGCTCTGGAAACACCATATATTTT	CSVGTDSSGNTIYF
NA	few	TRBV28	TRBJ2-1	TGTGCCAGCTCGGCTAGCCCCCACAATGAGCAGTTCTTC	CASSASPHNEQFF
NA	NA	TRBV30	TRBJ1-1	TGTGCCTGGAGCTGGCACACTGAAGCTTTCTTT	CAWSWHTEAFF
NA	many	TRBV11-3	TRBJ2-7	TGTGCCAGCAGCACCCAGCCCACTGGGGGAGAGCAGTACTTC	CASSTQPTGGEQYF
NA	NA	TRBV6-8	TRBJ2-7	TGTGCCAGCAGAGGGGGGGGCTACGAGCAGTACTTC	CASRGGGYEQYF
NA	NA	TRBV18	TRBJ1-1	TGTGCCAGCTCCCAACCTCCAGTTTACGCTGAAGCTTTCTTT	CASSQPPVYAEAFF
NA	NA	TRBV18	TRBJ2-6	TGTGCCAGCTCATCAGGACAGCTGAGCTCTGGGGCCAACGTCCTGACTTTC	CASSSGQLSSGANVLTF
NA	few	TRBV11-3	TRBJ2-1	TGTGCCAGCAGCTTATCCCTCGGAGTCAGATTTGATGAGCAGTTCTTC	CASSLSLGVRFDEQFF
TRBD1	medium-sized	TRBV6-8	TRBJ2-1	TGTGCCAGCACGGACAGGCCCTACTCCTACAATGAGCAGTTCTTC	CASTDRPYSYNEQFF
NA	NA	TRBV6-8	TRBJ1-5	TGTGCCAGCAGTTACGAACCTCATAGCAATCAGCCCCAGCATTTT	CASSYEPHSNQPQHF
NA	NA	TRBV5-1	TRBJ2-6	TGCGCCAGCTCCCTAGTCTCTGGGGCCAACGTCCTGACTTTC	CASSLVSGANVLTF
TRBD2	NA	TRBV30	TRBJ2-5	TGTGCCTGGAGTGTGCAGGGGCTAGCGGGAGAGACCCAGTACTTC	CAWSVQGLAGETQYF
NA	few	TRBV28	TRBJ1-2	TGTGCCAGCAGTTTAATAGGGAGGAGGGATGGCTACACCTTC	CASSLIGRRDGYTF
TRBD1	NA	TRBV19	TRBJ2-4	TGTGCCAGTAGTAGGACAGGGTTTGACAAAAACATTCAGTACTTC	CASSRTGFDKNIQYF
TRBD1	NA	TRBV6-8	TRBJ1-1	TGTGCCAGCAGTGACTGGACAGGGTTGAACACTGAAGCTTTCTTT	CASSDWTGLNTEAFF